These 3 T cell receptor beta chains share one sample of origin, sequenced in a study of blood T cell repertoires in COVID-19 (dated by TCRdb to about 2020). Libraries were constructed by the immunoSEQ multiplex PCR assay. In TCRdb, the immuneACCESS table is reduced to in-frame sequences with V and J assigned. These tables do not hold every clone; where another copy was compared, an unresolved V gene accounts for under half, and the others remain unexplained. In all, the sample holds about 310,000 clones, and 80% to 90% of those were seen once. Together, the top ten hold less than 2.5% of the sample. Sequencing was done on a sample of PBMCs or T cells enriched from blood (not recorded which). These receptors were obtained from a young man who had recovered from COVID-19.

The V gene is TRBV6-2 or TRBV6-3, the J gene TRBJ2-1, with D possibly matching TRBD2 (6 bases). Per the germline V gene, CDR1 is MNHEY and CDR2 is SVGEGT. V lost 0 bases to trimming and J lost 8 bases, with 14 bases between them. This CDR3 comprises 15 residues. CDR3 sequence (DNA): TGTGCCAGCAGTTACTCGAGTAGGAGGGCCTATGAGCAGTTCTTC. Its translation is CASSYSSRRAYEQFF.

The chain has TRBV4-2 and TRBJ2-7; 12 bases fit TRBD2. CDR1 LGHNA and CDR2 YNFKEQ come from the germline V gene. The V and J ends lost 1 base and 4 bases, in that order; junction bases with no gene match: 5. The CDR3 runs 16 residues. The DNA of the CDR3 is TGTGCCAGCAGCCAAGGGGGGGGGACTAGCGGGTACGAGCAGTACTTC. Translating it yields CASSQGGGTSGYEQYF.

The J gene is TRBJ2-5, the V gene TRBV5-6; D perhaps matches TRBD1 (5 bases). V lost 3 bases, J lost 4 bases, and 13 bases lay in between. Germline-derived CDR1 and CDR2 are SGHDT and YYEEEE. CDR3 length: 14 residues. CDR3 nucleotide sequence: TGTGCCAGCAGCTCAGGGCTGGCTTTAGAGACCCAGTACTTC. It specifies CASSSGLALETQYF.